This T cell receptor (beta chain) was observed in a study of blood T cell repertoires in COVID-19. Profiling relied on immunoSEQ multiplex PCR, and the TCRdb table lists in-frame clones only, not all of them. The sample comprises about 200,000 clones, 80% to 85% of which are singletons, and approximately 7.9% rests with the top ten. Germline lookup yields CDR1 LGHNA and CDR2 YNFKEQ. V was cut by 6 bases and J by 6 bases, with 17 bases left in between. The CDR3 spans 15 residues. Enrolled through a virtual design, the participants were between about 18 and 100 years of age and came from fewer than 30 US areas.

This chain joins TRBV4-2 and TRBJ1-4, with D unclear. Material for sequencing was PBMCs or T cells enriched from blood (not recorded which). The TCR sequence derives from a man in his forties or fifties who had recovered from COVID-19. CDR3 DNA: TGTGCCAGCAGACCGACGGGGATATATCATGAAAAACTGTTTTTT. Amino acids: CASRPTGIYHEKLFF.